Here is one T cell receptor (beta chain) with its context. In TCRdb, the RT-PCR reads were re-called with MiXCR into one record per CDR3 protein. The profile covers approximately 720,000 distinct CDR3 sequences, with more than 13% appearing a single time and just over 3.5% taken by the ten largest. V was shortened by 3 bases and J by 5 bases, with 13 bases between the two germline ends. This CDR3 contains 14 residues. Per germline, CDR1 SGDLS and CDR2 YYNGEE. This chain joins TRBV9 and TRBJ2-3; D gene ambiguous. The receptor's source is a female donor in good health, serving as a healthy control. The sample consisted of memory CD4+ T cells from blood. The CDR3: CASSAQASRDTQYF. Here the CDR3 DNA reads TGTGCCAGCAGCGCCCAGGCCTCCAGAGATACGCAGTATTTT.